Each of the 32 T cell receptor beta chains below was sequenced from the same sample in a study of blood T cells in healthy people across ages. PCR was performed a second time for roughly 7 to 12 cycles using a sample-barcoded 5' primer and a J-beta primer mix. TCRdb independently ran MiXCR on the 5' RACE reads; one entry per CDR3 protein. The repertoire holds almost 800,000 distinct CDR3 sequences, 58% seen once, with 20% to 25% in the top ten. Input material: blood. Every receptor here comes from a man aged 30-40 years in good health.

The V and J genes are TRBV12-3 or TRBV12-4 and TRBJ2-1; unclear D gene. The CDR3 loop spans 13 amino acids. Between the trimmed V and J ends, which lost 6 bases and 10 bases, there was a span of 16 bases. This CDR3 is CASRLTSGHEQFF. The CDR3 DNA sequence: TGTGCCAGCAGGCTCACTTCTGGCCACGAGCAGTTCTTC.

This chain joins TRBV20-1 and TRBJ2-1; the D gene is possibly TRBD2 (6 bases). Germline V gene sequence: CDR1 DFQATT, CDR2 SNEGSKA (reference sequence). V was clipped by 2 bases and J by 9 bases, with 17 bases between them. The CDR3 totals 14 residues. Here the CDR3 reads CSARSPWRESEQFF. CDR3 coding DNA: TGCAGTGCTAGATCTCCGTGGAGGGAATCTGAGCAGTTCTTC.

The V gene is TRBV29-1, the J gene TRBJ2-5, with TRBD1 as a possible D gene (5 bases). V lost 4 bases, J lost 5 bases, and 11 bases lay in between. The length of the CDR3 is 12 residues. CDR1 and CDR2 (germline): SQVTM, ANQGSEA. CDR3 in amino acids: CSVGGTMETQYF. CDR3 DNA: TGCAGCGTTGGGGGCACTATGGAGACCCAGTACTTC. Full variable domain (rest looked up from reference TRBV29-1 and TRBJ2-5): SAVISQKPSRDICQRGTSLTIQCQVDSQVTMMFWYRQQPGQSLTLIATANQGSEATYESGFVIDKFPISRPNLTFSTLTVSNMSPEDSSIYLCSVGGTMETQYFGPGTRLLVL.

The chain recombines TRBV6-6 with TRBJ2-7, with TRBD2 matching over 15 bases. This CDR3 has 17 amino acids. Per germline, CDR1 MNHNY and CDR2 SVGAGI (reference sequence). Trimming took 9 bases from V and 7 from J; bases not matched to a gene: 16. The CDR3 DNA sequence: TGTGCCAGTGACGGGACTAGCGGGGGGATGGGATCCCGGGAGCAGTACTTC. Its translation: CASDGTSGGMGSREQYF.

CDR3 nucleotides: TGTGCCACCAGCAGATCACCTAATTCACCCCTCCACTTT. This encodes CATSRSPNSPLHF. The chain employs TRBV15 and TRBJ1-6; D is uncertain. Germline CDR1 and CDR2: LNHNV and YYDKDF (reference sequence). The CDR3 has 13 residues. Trimming left V 2 bases short and J 6 bases short, with 5 bases between.

The chain uses TRBV27 and TRBJ2-1; perhaps TRBD1 as D (5 bases). Germline V gene sequence: CDR1 MNHEY, CDR2 SMNVEV (reference sequence). The CDR3 has 13 amino acids. Trimming left V 8 bases short and J 9 bases short, with 17 bases between. CDR3 nucleotides: TGTGCCAGCGGTGCAGGACATTCTAGTGAGCAGTTCTTC. It yields the protein CASGAGHSSEQFF.

CDR3 residues: CASSYGSVYNSPLHF. Here the CDR3 DNA reads TGTGCCAGCAGTTACGGCAGCGTCTATAATTCACCCCTCCACTTT. The genes are TRBV6-5 and TRBJ1-6; no clear D gene. V gave up 2 bases and J gave up 3 bases, with 8 bases separating them. From germline, CDR1 is MNHEY and CDR2 SVGAGI. This CDR3 has 15 residues.

This chain joins TRBV15 and TRBJ1-2; 9 bases are a match to TRBD1. Looked up from germline, CDR1 is LNHNV and CDR2 is YYDKDF (reference sequence). The CDR3 covers 18 residues. Losses at the gene ends were 0 bases for V and 3 bases for J; bases not matched to a gene: 11. CDR3 protein: CATSRDLITGGRDYGYTF. CDR3 sequence (DNA): TGTGCCACCAGCAGAGATCTAATTACAGGGGGCCGAGACTATGGCTACACCTTC.

This clonotype was observed at least ten times. The V gene is TRBV7-9, the J gene TRBJ1-2; 7 bases map to TRBD1. The CDR3 has 13 amino acids. Germline-derived CDR1 and CDR2 are SEHNR and FQNEAQ (reference sequence). V gave up 5 bases and J gave up 2 bases; unmatched junction bases: 2. In nucleotides, the CDR3 is TGTGCCAGCAGCCCGGGACAGAACTATGGCTACACCTTC. Its protein product is CASSPGQNYGYTF. Looking up the rest from reference TRBV7-9 and TRBJ1-2 gives the full variable domain: DTGVSQNPRHKITKRGQNVTFRCDPISEHNRLYWYRQTLGQGPEFLTYFQNEAQLEKSRLLSDRFSAERPKGSFSTLEIQRTEQGDSAMYLCASSPGQNYGYTFGSGTRLTVV.

The chain combines TRBV29-1 with TRBJ1-5; D is possibly TRBD1 (5 bases). The V gene's germline CDR1 is SQVTM and CDR2 ANQGSEA. The germline V and J ends were trimmed by 4 bases and 5 bases, with 12 bases remaining between them. The CDR3 covers 13 residues. This chain's CDR3 is CSVGGGRDQPQHF. CDR3 bases: TGCAGCGTTGGCGGGGGGAGGGATCAGCCCCAGCATTTT.

V and J are TRBV7-9 and TRBJ2-1; a weak D match, TRBD2 (6 bases). The CDR3 runs to 11 residues. The germline CDR1 and CDR2 sequences are SEHNR and FQNEAQ (reference sequence). Trimming cost V 5 bases and J 14 bases, with 13 bases left between them. The DNA of the CDR3 is TGTGCCAGCAGCCCCGGGACTCCCGAGTTCTTC. This codes for CASSPGTPEFF.

The chain employs TRBV20-1 and TRBJ2-1; D not certain. Germline CDR1 and CDR2: DFQATT and SNEGSKA (reference sequence). V was trimmed by 5 bases and J by 10 bases, leaving 15 bases between them. CDR3 length: 12 amino acids. CDR3 coding DNA: TGCAGTGCTTCTTATCGGGCGAGGGAGCAGTTCTTC. This encodes CSASYRAREQFF.

The chain is built from TRBV20-1 and TRBJ2-3; 7 positions agree with TRBD2. The CDR3 length is 15 residues. V trimming: 0 bases; J trimming: 6 bases; junction bases outside the gene matches: 9. Germline CDR1 DFQATT, CDR2 SNEGSKA (reference sequence). The CDR3 DNA follows: TGCAGTGCTAGAGATGGAGCGGGGACGGAGGATACGCAGTATTTT. Its translation: CSARDGAGTEDTQYF.

This clonotype was picked up many times. The chain couples TRBV7-3 to TRBJ2-1; D not resolved. The V gene lost 2 bases and the J gene lost 0 bases, with 11 bases spanning the gap. The CDR3 loop spans 16 amino acids. Germline CDR1 SGHTA, CDR2 FQGTGA. In DNA, the CDR3 is TGTGCCAGCAGCTTAGAGGAGTCCCGCTCCTACAATGAGCAGTTCTTC. This sequence encodes CASSLEESRSYNEQFF.

The rearrangement joins TRBV7-3 to TRBJ2-1; 13 nucleotides line up with TRBD2. Germline lookup yields CDR1 SGHTA and CDR2 FQGTGA. The CDR3 has 16 amino acids. V gave up 5 bases and J gave up 9 bases; unmatched junction bases: 10. The CDR3 nucleotides read TGTGCCAGCAGCCCAGCCGGACTAGCGGGAGTAGGTGAGCAGTTCTTC. It encodes CASSPAGLAGVGEQFF.

This chain links TRBV2 with TRBJ2-5; 9 positions match TRBD2. The CDR3 loop spans 15 amino acids. From germline, CDR1 is SNHLY and CDR2 FYNNEI. Unmatched junction bases numbered 8, after V lost 7 bases and J lost 2 bases. The CDR3 DNA follows: TGTGCCAGCAATCGGGGACTAGCTTTACAAGAGACCCAGTACTTC. It yields the protein CASNRGLALQETQYF.

The CDR3 DNA follows: TGCAGTGCTAGAGATCGGGTATCCGGGGAGCTGTTTTTT. It is translated as CSARDRVSGELFF. This chain connects TRBV20-1 to TRBJ2-2; D gene unclear. The V end was cut by 0 bases, the J end by 6 bases, with 8 bases between. Per germline, CDR1 DFQATT and CDR2 SNEGSKA (reference sequence). The length of the CDR3 is 13 residues.

The chain has TRBV6-5 and TRBJ2-3; the D gene is possibly TRBD1 (6 bases). Trimming took 2 bases from V and 5 from J, leaving 11 bases between them. Germline V gene lookup returns CDR1 MNHEY and CDR2 SVGAGI. This CDR3 comprises 14 residues. The CDR3 DNA follows: TGTGCCAGCAGTTACGCGGCCAGGGGAGATACGCAGTATTTT. This codes for CASSYAARGDTQYF.

This chain connects TRBV15 to TRBJ2-7; tentative D call: TRBD1 (5 bases). Germline V lookup: CDR1 LNHNV, CDR2 YYDKDF (reference sequence). The CDR3 totals 15 residues. V lost 1 base and J lost 1, with 11 bases in between. The CDR3 DNA sequence: TGTGCCACCAGCAGAGGATGGGGCGGATCCTACGAGCAGTACTTC. Protein sequence: CATSRGWGGSYEQYF.

The CDR3 sequence is CASGLSPYGYTF. DNA of the CDR3: TGTGCCAGTGGCCTCTCCCCTTATGGCTACACCTTC. The rearrangement joins TRBV6-6 to TRBJ1-2; D ambiguous. The CDR3 sequence is 12 residues long. CDR1 is MNHNY and CDR2 is SVGAGI in the germline V gene (reference sequence). The V end lost 9 bases, the J end lost 5 bases, and 13 bases lay between the germline ends.

The chain employs TRBV20-1 and TRBJ2-5; D perhaps matches TRBD2 (7 bases). V was clipped by 2 bases and J by 5 bases, with 27 bases between them. The CDR3 extends over 18 amino acids. CDR1 is DFQATT, CDR2 SNEGSKA, per germline (reference sequence). For the CDR3, the DNA is TGCAGTGCTAGACCGGGGGCTGGGAAGCGGGGTAACCGGGAGACCCAGTACTTC. Translating it yields CSARPGAGKRGNRETQYF.

This chain uses TRBV5-1 with TRBJ2-5; weak D call: TRBD1 (5 bases). Trimming took 4 bases from V and 5 from J, leaving 15 bases between them. The CDR3 is 14 amino acids. Germline V gene data show CDR1 as SGHRS and CDR2 as YFSETQ. The CDR3 loop is CASSEDTLRETQYF. Written as DNA, the CDR3 is TGCGCCAGCAGCGAGGACACCCTTCGGGAGACCCAGTACTTC.

V is TRBV9 and J is TRBJ2-7; 10 nucleotides line up with TRBD1. The DNA end is a closer match to TRBJ2-5, so the J assignment may be wrong. Germline assignment: CDR1 SGDLS and CDR2 YYNGEE. The CDR3 consists of 15 residues. The CDR3 region has the DNA TGTGCCAGCACCTCGACAGGGGGCCAGGAGGAGACCCAGTACTTC. This encodes CASTSTGGQEETQYF.

This clonotype showed up just once. The chain couples TRBV25-1 to TRBJ1-2, with no clear D. Trimming took off 1 base at V and 4 bases at J, with 10 bases between the two ends. The germline gives CDR1 MGHDK, CDR2 SYGVNS. This CDR3 has 14 residues. This CDR3 reads CASSEFGGTYGYTF. CDR3 coding DNA: TGTGCCAGCAGTGAATTCGGAGGAACCTATGGCTACACCTTC.

The V and J genes are TRBV19 and TRBJ2-1; maybe TRBD2 (6 bases). Trimming left V 4 bases short and J 5 bases short, with 15 bases between. CDR1 is LNHDA, CDR2 SQIVND, per germline (reference sequence). CDR3 size: 15 residues. CDR3 in DNA: TGTGCCAGTAGTACCGGACTACTGATTGACAATGAGCAGTTCTTC. Encoded protein: CASSTGLLIDNEQFF. Filled out from reference TRBV19 and TRBJ2-1, the complete variable domain reads DGGITQSPKYLFRKEGQNVTLSCEQNLNHDAMYWYRQDPGQGLRLIYYSQIVNDFQKGDIAEGYSVSREKKESFPLTVTSAQKNPTAFYLCASSTGLLIDNEQFFGPGTRLTVL.

V and J are TRBV20-1 and TRBJ2-7, with D perhaps TRBD2 (5 bases). The CDR3 length is 16 residues. Germline lookup yields CDR1 DFQATT and CDR2 SNEGSKA (reference sequence). V was cut by 6 bases and J by 1 base, with 22 bases left in between. Here the CDR3 DNA reads TGCAGTGCCGGGCGGGTCCTTTTGGGCAGATCCTACGAGCAGTACTTC. It codes for CSAGRVLLGRSYEQYF.

The V and J genes are TRBV5-1 and TRBJ2-5, with D perhaps assigned TRBD1 or TRBD2 (6 bases each). The germline V and J ends were trimmed by 4 bases and 1 base, with 20 bases remaining between them. The length of the CDR3 is 17 residues. Germline CDR1 is SGHRS and CDR2 is YFSETQ. The CDR3 loop is CASSPTGGGGFQETQYF. The CDR3 DNA reads TGCGCCAGCAGCCCGACCGGGGGTGGGGGCTTCCAAGAGACCCAGTACTTC.

The chain uses TRBV2 and TRBJ1-2; tentative D call: TRBD1 (5 bases). CDR1 and CDR2 from the germline V gene are SNHLY and FYNNEI. V dropped 6 bases and J dropped 5 bases, with 16 bases sitting between them. The CDR3 loop spans 14 amino acids. The CDR3 region is CASRGESRMYGYTF. DNA for the CDR3: TGTGCCAGCAGAGGGGAAAGTAGGATGTATGGCTACACCTTC.

V is TRBV25-1 and J is TRBJ1-5; D is possibly TRBD1 (6 bases). The CDR3 is 15 amino acids. Germline-derived CDR1 and CDR2 are MGHDK and SYGVNS. V lost 1 base and J lost 3, with 10 bases in between. CDR3: CASSESNRDNQPQHF. In DNA form, the CDR3 reads TGTGCCAGCAGTGAATCGAACAGGGACAATCAGCCCCAGCATTTT.

The rearrangement uses TRBV6-6 and TRBJ1-2, with a possible D match to TRBD1 (5 bases). V lost 2 bases and J 6 bases, leaving 13 bases between the germline ends. Germline CDR1 MNHNY, CDR2 SVGAGI (reference sequence). The CDR3 covers 14 residues. CDR3 bases: TGTGCCAGCAGTTACCCTGCAGGGAACGATGGCTACACCTTC. Protein product: CASSYPAGNDGYTF.

This clonotype has a handful of counts. The gene calls are TRBV29-1 and TRBJ2-5; 10 positions match TRBD1. J was trimmed by 6 bases and V by 6 bases; bases with no gene match: 10. CDR1 and CDR2 from the germline V gene are SQVTM and ANQGSEA. The CDR3 totals 14 residues. CDR3 region: CSVELRDRGKTQYF. The CDR3 DNA sequence: TGCAGCGTCGAACTAAGGGACAGGGGAAAGACCCAGTACTTC.

The chain combines TRBV5-8 with TRBJ1-2; D not certain. From germline, CDR1 is SGHTS and CDR2 YDEGEE. Trimming removed 2 bases from V and 2 bases from J, with 16 bases in between. The CDR3 has 16 residues. The CDR3 here is CASSFEEDPPNYGYTF. As DNA, the CDR3 is TGTGCCAGCAGCTTCGAGGAGGATCCTCCCAACTATGGCTACACCTTC.